The 14 T cell receptor beta chains listed next were all sequenced from one sample in a study of blood T cells in healthy people across ages. PCR was performed a second time for roughly 7 to 11 cycles using a sample-barcoded 5' primer and a J-beta primer mix. TCRdb reprocessed the 5' RACE reads with MiXCR, giving one entry per CDR3 protein. The sample has nearly 1 million distinct CDR3 sequences, roughly half seen once. The sequencing sample was made of blood. The receptors come from a woman aged 55-69 years in good health.

The V gene is TRBV5-1, the J gene TRBJ2-4, with 15 bases fitting TRBD2. The CDR3 consists of 16 residues. Germline CDR1 and CDR2: SGHRS and YFSETQ. Trimming removed 4 bases from V and 4 bases from J; junction bases left unmatched: 3. The CDR3 loop is CASSTGLAGGKNIQYF. The CDR3 DNA sequence: TGCGCCAGCAGCACCGGACTAGCGGGAGGGAAAAACATTCAGTACTTC.

As DNA, the CDR3 is TGTGCCAGCAGCCAAGGGGCGGCGGCTAGGGGCTACGAGCAGTACTTC. Translation: CASSQGAAARGYEQYF. The genes are TRBV3-1 and TRBJ2-7, with D maybe TRBD1 (5 bases). Germline V CDR1 and CDR2: LGHDT, YNNKEL (reference sequence). The CDR3 covers 16 residues. Trimming pared 1 base from V and 3 bases from J, leaving 16 bases between.

The chain joins TRBV18 to TRBJ2-7; D may be TRBD2 (5 bases). The CDR3 runs 13 residues. V lost 6 bases to trimming and J lost 5 bases, with 14 bases between them. Per the germline V gene, CDR1 is KGHSH and CDR2 is LQKENI. The CDR3 loop reads CASSFTGVHEQYF. The CDR3 coding sequence is TGTGCCAGCTCCTTTACCGGGGTCCACGAGCAGTACTTC.

This clonotype was detected a few times. This sequence joins TRBV4-1 and TRBJ2-1; 12 positions match TRBD2. Germline V gene lookup returns CDR1 MGHRA and CDR2 YSYEKL. V was pared by 0 bases and J by 1 base, with 4 bases of the junction left unmatched. The CDR3 contains 18 residues. CDR3 in amino acids: CASSQDRTSGTSYNEQFF. The CDR3 bases are TGCGCCAGCAGCCAAGATCGGACTAGCGGGACTTCCTACAATGAGCAGTTCTTC.

The chain carries TRBV24-1 and TRBJ2-7, with D perhaps TRBD1 (6 bases). CDR3 length: 15 residues. The V end was cut by 4 bases, the J end by 5 bases, with 17 bases between. Germline V gene data show CDR1 as KGHDR and CDR2 as SFDVKD. The CDR3 DNA follows: TGTGCCACCAGTGACCCACAGGGATTATCGGACGAGCAGTACTTC. This encodes CATSDPQGLSDEQYF.

The chain is built from TRBV11-2 and TRBJ2-3, with D unclear. Looked up from germline, CDR1 is SGHAT and CDR2 is FQNNGV. The V end lost 0 bases, the J end lost 2 bases, and 12 bases lay between the germline ends. The CDR3 sequence is 16 residues long. CDR3 residues: CASSLDLGAITDTQYF. The CDR3 nucleotides are TGTGCCAGCAGCTTAGATCTCGGTGCCATCACAGATACGCAGTATTTT.

This clonotype was counted between two and nine times. This chain links TRBV9 with TRBJ1-2; TRBD1 is a possible D gene (5 bases). The CDR3 contains 15 residues. Trimming took 2 bases from V and 2 from J, leaving 13 bases between them. CDR1 and CDR2 (germline): SGDLS, YYNGEE. The CDR3 reads CASSVEGALNYGYTF. For the CDR3, the DNA is TGTGCCAGCAGCGTTGAAGGGGCCCTGAACTATGGCTACACCTTC.

The genes are TRBV27 and TRBJ2-1; TRBD2 agrees at 11 bases. The CDR3 spans 15 residues. Trimming took 5 bases from V and 5 from J; bases not matched to a gene: 5. Germline lookup yields CDR1 MNHEY and CDR2 SMNVEV (reference sequence). The CDR3 sequence is CASSNGLAGNNEQFF. The CDR3 DNA is TGTGCCAGCAGTAATGGACTAGCGGGTAACAATGAGCAGTTCTTC.

The chain uses TRBV20-1 and TRBJ2-1; 10 bases fit TRBD2. The V and J ends lost 6 bases and 2 bases, in that order; junction bases with no gene match: 4. The CDR3 has 14 residues. CDR1 is DFQATT and CDR2 is SNEGSKA in the germline V gene (reference sequence). The CDR3 nucleotides are TGCAGTGCAGGGGGGACTAGCGCCTACAATGAGCAGTTCTTC. Encoded protein: CSAGGTSAYNEQFF.

The chain joins TRBV4-3 to TRBJ1-6, with 8 positions matching TRBD1. The germline V gene has CDR1 LGHNA and CDR2 YSLEER. This CDR3 is 16 amino acids long. The trim removed 1 base at V and 7 bases at J, leaving 6 bases unmatched. CDR3 residues: CASSQARQGANSPLHF. CDR3 DNA: TGCGCCAGCAGCCAAGCTAGGCAGGGGGCCAATTCACCCCTCCACTTT.

V usage is TRBV2 and J usage is TRBJ2-1, with D unclear. This CDR3 has 11 residues. Germline CDR1 and CDR2: SNHLY and FYNNEI. The V end lost 7 bases, the J end lost 7 bases, and 8 bases lay between the germline ends. The CDR3 bases are TGTGCCAGCACTCTGGTTAATGAGCAGTTCTTC. This sequence encodes CASTLVNEQFF.

The V call is TRBV2, the J call TRBJ2-3, with a possible D match to TRBD1 (6 bases). This CDR3 is 18 amino acids long. V was shortened by 5 bases and J by 12 bases, with 33 bases between the two germline ends. In germline, CDR1 is SNHLY, CDR2 FYNNEI. CDR3 DNA sequence: TGTGCCAGCAGTACAGATTGGACAGTTCCGGTGCGCACAGACGGACAGTATTTT. This translates into CASSTDWTVPVRTDGQYF.

The chain carries TRBV18 and TRBJ2-7; TRBD2 matches 7 bases. Trimming took 3 bases from V and 4 from J; bases not matched to a gene: 9. The CDR3 contains 15 residues. Germline V lookup: CDR1 KGHSH, CDR2 LQKENI. CDR3 amino acids: CASSPNGLVGYEQYF. CDR3 in DNA: TGTGCCAGCTCACCGAACGGACTAGTCGGGTACGAGCAGTACTTC. The full variable domain, in which reference TRBV18 and TRBJ2-7 provide the parts outside the CDR3, is NAGVMQNPRHLVRRRGQEARLRCSPMKGHSHVYWYRQLPEEGLKFMVYLQKENIIDESGMPKERFSAEFPKEGPSILRIQQVVRGDSAAYFCASSPNGLVGYEQYFGPGTRLTVT.

This chain joins TRBV10-3 and TRBJ2-3; 8 bases are a match to TRBD1. The CDR3 sequence is 16 residues long. Germline V CDR1 and CDR2: ENHRY, SYGVKD. The ends lost 10 bases at V and 0 bases at J; junction bases unmatched: 12. Here the CDR3 DNA reads TGTGCCAGAGACAGGGGAGGTTGGGTGAGCACAGATACGCAGTATTTT. Protein: CARDRGGWVSTDTQYF.